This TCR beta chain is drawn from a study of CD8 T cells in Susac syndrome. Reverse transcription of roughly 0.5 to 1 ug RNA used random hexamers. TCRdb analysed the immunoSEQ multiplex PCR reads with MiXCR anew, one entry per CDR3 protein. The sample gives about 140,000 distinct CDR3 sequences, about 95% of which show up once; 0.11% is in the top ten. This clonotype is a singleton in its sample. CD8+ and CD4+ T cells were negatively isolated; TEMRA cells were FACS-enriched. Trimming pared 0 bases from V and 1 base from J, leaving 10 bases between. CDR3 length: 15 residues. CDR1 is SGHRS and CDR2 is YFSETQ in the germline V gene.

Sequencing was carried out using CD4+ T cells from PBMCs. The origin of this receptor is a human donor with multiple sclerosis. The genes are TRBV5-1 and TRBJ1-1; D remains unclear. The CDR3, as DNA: TGCGCCAGCAGCTTGGTTGGAGAGAGGAACACTGAAGCTTTCTTT. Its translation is CASSLVGERNTEAFF.